This entry lists 23 T cell receptor beta chains sequenced from one sample in a study of metastatic and nonmetastatic thyroid tumors. Through MiXCR, TCRdb re-clonotyped the PCR reads. In the table there are about 32,000 clones, about 20% of which are singletons. The entire patient cohort was treatment-naive prior to thyroid surgery. Sequenced sample: blood. All receptors derive from a female donor with papillary thyroid cancer or a benign thyroid nodule (not recorded which). Some clones in this sample may be carry-over from other donors' samples.

This clone qualifies as medium-sized. The V and J genes are TRBV20-1 and TRBJ1-2; TRBD1 aligns across 8 bases. There are 16 residues in the CDR3. Per germline, CDR1 DFQATT and CDR2 SNEGSKA (reference sequence). V lost 4 bases to trimming and J lost 2 bases; unmatched junction nucleotides: 12. Here the CDR3 DNA reads TGCAGTGCTAAGGTCCCGGGACAGGCCTTGAACTATGGCTACACCTTC. Protein sequence: CSAKVPGQALNYGYTF.

This clone was recorded once. This chain links TRBV3-1 with TRBJ2-7, with 10 bases that match TRBD2. CDR3 size: 15 residues. The V and J ends lost 1 base and 2 bases, in that order; junction bases with no gene match: 2. Looked up from germline, CDR1 is LGHDT and CDR2 is YNNKEL (reference sequence). CDR3 sequence reads: CASSQGTSGPYEQYF. CDR3 nucleotides: TGTGCCAGCAGCCAAGGGACTAGCGGACCCTACGAGCAGTACTTC.

This clone was counted many times. V is TRBV20-1 and J is TRBJ2-1; 10 positions match TRBD2. The CDR3 length is 14 residues. Trimming cost V 4 bases and J 6 bases; bases outside gene matches: 6. Germline-derived CDR1 and CDR2 are DFQATT and SNEGSKA (reference sequence). CDR3 in DNA: TGCAGTGCTACGAGCGGGGGGGCCCGCAATGAGCAGTTCTTC. Translation: CSATSGGARNEQFF.

The chain carries TRBV6-1 and TRBJ1-1, with D unresolved. Trimming took 0 bases from V and 2 from J, leaving 4 bases between them. The CDR3 extends over 13 amino acids. Germline loops: CDR1 MNHNS, CDR2 SASEGT. The CDR3 region is CASSEADNTEAFF. Here the CDR3 DNA reads TGTGCCAGCAGTGAAGCGGACAACACTGAAGCTTTCTTT.

By share, this clone counts as medium-sized (0.01 to 0.1%). V and J are TRBV4-1 and TRBJ2-5, with D tentatively TRBD1 (6 bases). Trimming shortened V by 4 bases and J by 4 bases, and 16 bases separated the two germline ends. CDR3 size: 15 residues. CDR1 MGHRA and CDR2 YSYEKL come from the germline V gene. The CDR3 is CASSLSGGHGETQYF. DNA for the CDR3: TGCGCCAGCAGCCTCAGTGGGGGACACGGAGAGACCCAGTACTTC.

This clone was counted only a few times. The chain has TRBV28 and TRBJ2-3; 8 bases fit TRBD2. Germline CDR1 and CDR2: MDHEN and SYDVKM. The V and J ends lost 6 bases and 5 bases, in that order; junction bases with no gene match: 10. CDR3 length: 15 residues. The CDR3 coding sequence is TGTGCCAGCAGCCTCGGGGGGGCTGATAAAGATACGCAGTATTTT. Translating gives CASSLGGADKDTQYF.

This chain connects TRBV21-1 to TRBJ2-2; the DNA was not compared with TRBD1, the D call given in the table. TRBV21-1 is assigned pseudogene status. The CDR3 spans 20 residues. The CDR3 protein is CASSGDRPMHSSLTSGELFF. For the CDR3, the DNA is TGTGCCAGCAGCGGAGACCGCCCTATGCATTCTAGCCTAACCTCCGGGGAGCTGTTTTTT.

This clone was counted at least ten times. The sample holds other DNA sequences that translate to the same CDR3. The gene calls are TRBV11-3 and TRBJ1-6; no reliable D call. This CDR3 has 13 amino acids. Germline V gene data show CDR1 as SGHNT and CDR2 as YENEEA. V gave up 1 base and J gave up 8 bases, with 6 bases separating them. CDR3 region: CASSLGLDSPLHF. In DNA, the CDR3 is TGTGCCAGCAGCTTAGGTCTGGATTCACCCCTCCACTTT.

V and J are TRBV7-2 and TRBJ1-1; weak D call: TRBD1 (5 bases). The CDR3 has 15 residues. Looked up from germline, CDR1 is SGHTA and CDR2 is FQGNSA. Trimming left V 3 bases short and J 3 bases short, with 14 bases between. This CDR3 reads CASSFYRRADTEAFF. CDR3 coding DNA: TGTGCCAGCAGCTTCTACAGGAGGGCGGACACTGAAGCTTTCTTT.

This clone counts as medium-sized. The chain recombines TRBV11-2 with TRBJ2-1; D might be TRBD1 (6 bases). V lost 1 base to trimming and J lost 4 bases, with 14 bases between them. CDR1 is SGHAT, CDR2 FQNNGV, per germline. The CDR3 extends over 16 amino acids. The CDR3 sequence is CASSLVPGGQYNEQFF. The CDR3 region has the DNA TGTGCCAGCAGCTTAGTACCGGGTGGACAGTACAATGAGCAGTTCTTC. Full variable domain (missing parts from reference TRBV11-2 and TRBJ2-1): EAGVAQSPRYKIIEKRQSVAFWCNPISGHATLYWYQQILGQGPKLLIQFQNNGVVDDSQLPKDRFSAERLKGVDSTLKIQPAKLEDSAVYLCASSLVPGGQYNEQFFGPGTRLTVL.

The gene calls are TRBV12-3 or TRBV12-4 and TRBJ2-6; D uncertain. The CDR3 is 17 residues long. V gave up 1 base and J gave up 0 bases, with 10 bases separating them. CDR3 region: CASSLGPYSSGANVLTF. In nucleotides, the CDR3 is TGTGCCAGCAGTTTAGGCCCCTATTCCTCTGGGGCCAACGTCCTGACTTTC.

This clone has more than one count but fewer than ten. The rearrangement joins TRBV6-1 to TRBJ1-5, with D unresolved. CDR1 and CDR2 from the germline V gene are MNHNS and SASEGT. CDR3 size: 15 residues. V was pared by 6 bases and J by 0 bases, with 12 bases between. The CDR3 spells CASRDQRYSNQPQHF. Here the CDR3 DNA reads TGTGCCAGCAGAGATCAGCGGTATAGCAATCAGCCCCAGCATTTT.

V is TRBV27 and J is TRBJ2-1; 9 positions agree with TRBD1. Trimming cost V 4 bases and J 3 bases; bases outside gene matches: 4. CDR3 length: 15 residues. The germline V gene encodes CDR1 MNHEY and CDR2 SMNVEV (reference sequence). CDR3 nucleotides: TGTGCCAGCAGTTGGACAGGGGAGGACTACAATGAGCAGTTCTTC. Its protein is CASSWTGEDYNEQFF.

This clone has ten or more counts. The chain has TRBV27 and TRBJ1-2; no firm D call. Deletions cut 10 bases from V and 0 bases from J, with 9 bases between. The CDR3 runs to 12 residues. Germline assignment: CDR1 MNHEY and CDR2 SMNVEV (reference sequence). CDR3 DNA sequence: TGTGCCACCCCGCCCCCTAACTATGGCTACACCTTC. Translation gives CATPPPNYGYTF.

This clone was seen ten or more times. This chain joins TRBV7-9 and TRBJ1-4; D is possibly TRBD1 (5 bases). The V gene lost 5 bases and the J gene lost 2 bases, with 12 bases spanning the gap. The germline V gene encodes CDR1 SEHNR and CDR2 FQNEAQ (reference sequence). The CDR3 contains 15 residues. The CDR3 is CASSTIRGTNEKLFF. DNA for the CDR3: TGTGCCAGCAGCACCATAAGGGGCACTAATGAAAAACTGTTTTTT.

The chain links TRBV24-1 to TRBJ2-3, with D tentatively TRBD1 (6 bases). V was clipped by 5 bases and J by 3 bases, with 8 bases between them. There are 13 residues in the CDR3. CDR1 and CDR2 from the germline V gene are KGHDR and SFDVKD. This chain's CDR3 is CATSVRGTDTQYF. The DNA of the CDR3 is TGTGCCACCAGTGTCAGGGGAACAGATACGCAGTATTTT.

This clone came up many times. With a much larger clone just one base away, this may be a read error. This rearrangement joins TRBV15 to TRBJ1-6; D gene unclear. CDR3 length: 16 amino acids. CDR1 LNHNV and CDR2 YYDKDF come from the germline V gene (reference sequence). Trimming cost V 0 bases and J 11 bases, with 17 bases left between them. The chain's CDR3 is CATSRDDAYIGPPLHF. As DNA, the CDR3 is TGTGCCACCAGCAGAGATGACGCGTATATCGGTCCACCCCTCCACTTT.

This clone qualifies as medium-sized. The chain combines TRBV13 with TRBJ2-2; maybe TRBD2 (5 bases). Germline-derived CDR1 and CDR2 are PRHDT and FYEKMQ (reference sequence). Trimming removed 0 bases at V and 4 bases at J, with 9 bases between. The CDR3 has 15 residues. The CDR3 reads CASSLGPRGTGELFF. CDR3 bases: TGTGCCAGCAGCTTAGGCCCCCGGGGCACCGGGGAGCTGTTTTTT.

A remark on this clone: A read error may account for a junction end that differs from germline. V usage is TRBV30 and J usage is TRBJ2-6; 9 bases match TRBD1. The CDR3 has 18 amino acids. Germline CDR1 reads GTSNPN; CDR2 reads SVGIG (reference sequence). CDR3: CAWSVRDRASAGANVLTF. The CDR3 DNA reads TGTGCCTGGAGTGTAAGGGACAGGGCGAGTGCTGGGGCCAACGTCCTTACTTTC.

This clone was seen a handful of times. The chain has TRBV6-1 and TRBJ2-7; 9 bases line up with TRBD1. The germline V gene encodes CDR1 MNHNS and CDR2 SASEGT. V shed 5 bases, J shed 6 bases, and the junction held 8 bases outside the gene matches. This CDR3 has 14 amino acids. CDR3 nucleotides: TGTGCCAGCAGTAAACGGACAGGGGTAGGCGAGCAGTACTTC. Residues: CASSKRTGVGEQYF.

This sequence joins TRBV2 and TRBJ1-2; 10 bases fit TRBD1. The CDR3 spans 12 residues. Germline V gene data show CDR1 as SNHLY and CDR2 as FYNNEI. After removal of 10 bases from V and 7 bases from J, the junction contained 6 bases not matched to a gene. The CDR3 loop is CAIGTGEFGYTF. The CDR3 DNA is TGTGCCATTGGGACAGGGGAATTTGGCTACACCTTC.

There are many counts of this clone. The chain couples TRBV10-3 to TRBJ2-3; D remains unclear. Germline-derived CDR1 and CDR2 are ENHRY and SYGVKD. With 2 bases removed from V and 0 bases from J, the gap between germline ends came to 9 bases. The CDR3 runs to 15 residues. The CDR3 region is CAISEPQGSTDTQYF. In nucleotides, the CDR3 is TGTGCCATCAGTGAGCCTCAAGGGAGCACAGATACGCAGTATTTT.

In its sample, this clone was seen many times. The chain links TRBV5-4 to TRBJ2-1; TRBD2 matches at 9 bases. The ends lost 2 bases at V and 10 bases at J; junction bases unmatched: 10. This CDR3 spans 15 amino acids. Germline V gene sequence: CDR1 SGHNT, CDR2 YYREEE (reference sequence). The CDR3 protein is CASSFDSTSGFEQFF. As DNA, the CDR3 is TGTGCCAGCAGCTTTGATTCGACTAGCGGTTTCGAGCAGTTCTTC.